Included here is one T cell receptor (beta chain) sequence, with context. Which antigen it targets is not known. The record has no base qualities; no much larger clone is one base away. The CDR3 runs 14 residues from the cysteine to the phenylalanine. The kept DNA is CDR3 alone, 42 bases in frame from the first base. CDR1 and CDR2 are drawn from the germline V gene: SGHRS, YFSETQ. From V the trimming removes 6 bases and from J it removes 2 bases, while the gene matches leave 4 bases of the junction unaccounted for. The library relied on the immunoSEQ multiplex PCR assay. TCRdb obtained this table from immuneACCESS and retained in-frame rearrangements with V and J assigned. These tables miss some clones; where compared with another copy, unresolved V genes account for less than half of the shortfall, and the remainder is unexplained. Across this sample there are some 45,000 clones, with roughly 90% seen only once. Of the sample, roughly 23% falls within the top ten clones.

The entry originates in a study of control samples from healthy donors and cancer patients (dated by TCRdb to 2019 to 2021). This sequence uses TRBV5-1 and TRBJ2-7, and TRBD1 aligns with 11 junction nucleotides. Sample: PBMCs. The receptor's source is a woman aged 40 to 50 with head and neck cancer. CDR3 region: CASNWDRGAYEQYF. The DNA reads TGCGCCAGCAACTGGGACAGGGGGGCCTACGAGCAGTACTTC.